The clone carrying this TCR beta chain was recorded many times. The antigen remains unidentified. These data originate in a study of T-cell reconstitution after alpha-beta-depleted transplantation in children. General study points: After transplant, at about two months, alpha-beta T cells were reportedly derived from several hundred expanded graft clones. At day 60, the high TCRbeta diversity found in some patients originated from recipient T cells and thymic progenitors that had survived.

The CDR3 has 16 residues. V was trimmed by 4 bases and J by 8 bases, leaving 20 bases between them. CDR1 is SGHTA, CDR2 FQGNSA, per germline. TCRbeta library preparation incorporated unique molecular identifiers. Via MiXCR, TCRdb re-called the PCR reads, giving one row per CDR3 protein. This table holds 250,000 to 300,000 distinct CDR3 sequences, roughly a tenth found once. This chain joins TRBV7-2 and TRBJ2-2; no clear D gene. The input for sequencing was PBMCs, taken before TCRalphabeta/CD19-depleted stem cell transplant. This receptor was obtained from a boy younger than two with acute myeloid leukemia, due to receive a stem cell transplant. Written as DNA, the CDR3 is TGTGCCAGCAGCTCCCCTTCCGGCCCCCCACCGGGGGAGCTGTTTTTT. Residues: CASSSPSGPPPGELFF. Together with reference TRBV7-2 and TRBJ2-2, the CDR3 gives the full variable domain: GAGVSQSPSNKVTEKGKDVELRCDPISGHTALYWYRQSLGQGLEFLIYFQGNSAPDKSGLPSDRFSAERTGGSVSTLTIQRTQQEDSAVYLCASSSPSGPPPGELFFGEGSRLTVL.